This T cell receptor beta chain was found in a study of neoadjuvant anti-PD-1 for oral cavity cancer. Study context: Before surgery, most patients got three to four biweekly 3 mg/kg nivolumab doses. Around day 43, patients without progression received a fourth nivolumab dose before surgery.

The CDR3 extends over 14 amino acids. V was shortened by 1 base and J by 4 bases, with 10 bases between the two germline ends. Looked up from germline, CDR1 is SEHNR and CDR2 is FQNEAQ (reference sequence). Described time point: after neoadjuvant nivolumab, at surgical resection. In its sample, this clone was seen many times. Two replicates per tumor sample, mostly from around 4.8 ug of genomic DNA. TCRdb's copy holds only in-frame clones and misses some; the assay was immunoSEQ multiplex PCR. The table records tens of thousands of clones, 35% to 40% of them present only once. The input for sequencing was tumor tissue, taken after nivolumab (anti-PD-1) treatment. V gene TRBV7-9 combines with J gene TRBJ2-5; D could derive from TRBD1 or TRBD2 (5 bases each). The sequence came from a person aged 40 to 85 with oral cavity squamous cell carcinoma. CDR3 sequence reads: CASSLVGVRETQYF. The DNA for the CDR3 is TGTGCCAGCAGCTTAGTGGGGGTACGAGAGACCCAGTACTTC.